This T cell receptor (beta chain) came from a study of preoperative IRX-2 immunotherapy in early breast cancer. Indicated treatment: preoperative locoregional IRX-2 cytokine immunotherapy. Patients received preoperative, locoregional IRX-2 cytokine immunotherapy in a phase Ib study. Here immunoSEQ multiplex PCR was the method, and the copy in TCRdb shows in-frame clones only, minus some. In the table there are about 23,000 clones, around 89% of which are singletons. The clonotype comes from a human donor with breast cancer. Source: tumor tissue, taken after IRX-2 immunotherapy.

The CDR3 coding sequence is TGTGCCAGCAGTTACTCCTGGGGGATTGGCTACGAGCAGTACTTC. As protein: CASSYSWGIGYEQYF. The chain employs TRBV6-5 and TRBJ2-5, with D perhaps given as TRBD1 or TRBD2 (5 bases each). The DNA matches TRBJ2-7 better at its end, which makes the J call doubtful. CDR1 MNHEY and CDR2 SVGAGI come from the germline V gene. This CDR3 is built from 15 residues.